Described below is a single TCR beta chain sequence and its context. The junction shows a germline mismatch at one end, possibly a read error. The data belong to a study of blood T cell repertoires in COVID-19. Study summary: T cells, B-cell-depleted T cells, or PBMCs supplied cDNA or gDNA.

Profiled with immunoSEQ multiplex PCR; TCRdb holds only in-frame clones, not every one. There are roughly 200,000 clones in the sample; roughly 90% occur only once, and 2.5% to 3.5% lies in the top ten. The specimen sequenced was PBMCs or T cells enriched from blood (not recorded which). The source is a woman aged 45 to 65 in a cohort exposed to, infected with or recovered from COVID-19 (not recorded which).

The CDR3 sequence: CASSPRKGQQCKF. The DNA for the CDR3 is TGTGCCAGCAGTCCCCGGAAGGGACAGCAATGTAAATTT. The chain employs TRBV7-9 and TRBJ1-1, with 7 bases aligning to TRBD1. The CDR3 is 13 residues long. Looked up from germline, CDR1 is SEHNR and CDR2 is FQNEAQ (reference sequence). The full variable domain, with the rest looked up from reference TRBV7-9 and TRBJ1-1, is DTGVSQNPRHKITKRGQNVTFRCDPISEHNRLYWYRQTLGQGPEFLTYFQNEAQLEKSRLLSDRFSAERPKGSFSTLEIQRTEQGDSAMYLCASSPRKGQQCKFGQGTRLTVV.